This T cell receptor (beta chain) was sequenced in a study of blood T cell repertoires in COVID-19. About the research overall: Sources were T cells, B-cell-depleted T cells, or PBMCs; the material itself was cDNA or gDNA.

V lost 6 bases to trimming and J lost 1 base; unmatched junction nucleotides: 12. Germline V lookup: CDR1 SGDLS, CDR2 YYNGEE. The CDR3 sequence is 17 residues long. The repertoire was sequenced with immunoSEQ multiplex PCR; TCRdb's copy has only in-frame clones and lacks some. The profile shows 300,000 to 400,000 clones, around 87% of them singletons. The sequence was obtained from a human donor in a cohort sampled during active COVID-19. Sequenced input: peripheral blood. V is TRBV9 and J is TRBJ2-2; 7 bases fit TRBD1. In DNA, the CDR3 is TGTGCCAGCACCCGACGCACCGGGACAGAGAACACCGGGGAGCTGTTTTTT. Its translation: CASTRRTGTENTGELFF.